One T cell receptor (beta chain) is described in this entry. This entry belongs to a study of blood T cell repertoires in COVID-19. Background on the study: Sites in the United States, Italy and Spain provided acute and convalescent COVID-19 samples. In each case, the material was cDNA or gDNA derived from T cells, B-cell-depleted T cells, or PBMCs.

Germline V gives CDR1 SEHNR, CDR2 FQNEAQ (reference sequence). This CDR3 is 13 amino acids long. Trimming took off 0 bases at V and 3 bases at J, with 6 bases between the two ends. Libraries were prepared by immunoSEQ multiplex PCR; TCRdb keeps only in-frame clonotypes and omits some of them. Among under 250,000 clones listed, about 85% were seen once. This rearrangement joins TRBV7-9 to TRBJ2-7; no clear D gene. This receptor was taken from a man aged 40-49 years with acute or convalescent COVID-19. Input material: peripheral blood. Written as DNA, the CDR3 is TGTGCCAGCAGCTTAGCGCTATTCTACGAGCAGTACTTC. Translating it yields CASSLALFYEQYF.